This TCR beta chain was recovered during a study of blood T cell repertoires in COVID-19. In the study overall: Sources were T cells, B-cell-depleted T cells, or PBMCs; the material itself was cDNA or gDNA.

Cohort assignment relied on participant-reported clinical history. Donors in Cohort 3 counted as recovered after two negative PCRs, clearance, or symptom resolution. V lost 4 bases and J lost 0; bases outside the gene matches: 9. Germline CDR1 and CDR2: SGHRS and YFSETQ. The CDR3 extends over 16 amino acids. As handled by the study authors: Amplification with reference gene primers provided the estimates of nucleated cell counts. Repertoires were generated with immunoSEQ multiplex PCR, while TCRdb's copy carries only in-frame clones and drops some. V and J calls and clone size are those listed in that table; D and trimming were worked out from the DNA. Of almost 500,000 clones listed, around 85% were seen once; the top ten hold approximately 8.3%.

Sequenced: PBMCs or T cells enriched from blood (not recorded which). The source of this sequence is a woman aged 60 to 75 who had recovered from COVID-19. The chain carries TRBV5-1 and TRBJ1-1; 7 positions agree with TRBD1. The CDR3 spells CASSAAGQLMNTEAFF. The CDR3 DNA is TGCGCCAGCAGCGCGGCGGGACAGCTCATGAACACTGAAGCTTTCTTT.